Presented here are 27 T cell receptor beta chains from one specimen sequenced in a study of Ad26.COV2.S vaccination and SARS-CoV-2 variants. This table comes from immunoSEQ multiplex PCR, and its TCRdb copy is limited to in-frame clones, with some not included. The sample lists some 420,000 clones, approximately 90% occurring once. Treatment noted: around 19 received Ad26.COV2.S at low or high dose, single or two shots; 5 received placebo; per-sample allocation not given. At day 63 after the first vaccine or placebo injection, samples were drawn. The source was peripheral blood, collected in a trial of Ad26.COV2.S vaccine versus placebo. The source of these receptors is a person between 18 and 65 years old who received the Ad26.COV2.S COVID-19 vaccine or a placebo.

In this sample, this clone turned up a few times. This chain connects TRBV19 to TRBJ2-7; TRBD1 matches at 9 bases. In germline, CDR1 is LNHDA, CDR2 SQIVND (reference sequence). V lost 4 bases and J lost 5; bases outside the gene matches: 12. There are 16 residues in the CDR3. CDR3 bases: TGTGCCAGTAGTAGATCCTCGGACAGGGGAGACAACGAGCAGTACTTC. Translated: CASSRSSDRGDNEQYF. Full variable domain (remainder filled in from reference TRBV19 and TRBJ2-7): DGGITQSPKYLFRKEGQNVTLSCEQNLNHDAMYWYRQDPGQGLRLIYYSQIVNDFQKGDIAEGYSVSREKKESFPLTVTSAQKNPTAFYLCASSRSSDRGDNEQYFGPGTRLTVT.

The chain joins TRBV7-9 to TRBJ2-5, with 11 bases fitting TRBD1. V trimming: 5 bases; J trimming: 1 base; junction bases outside the gene matches: 6. The CDR3 runs to 16 residues. CDR1 SEHNR and CDR2 FQNEAQ come from the germline V gene (reference sequence). The CDR3 is CASSPGQGAFQETQYF. For the CDR3, the DNA is TGTGCCAGCAGCCCCGGACAGGGGGCCTTCCAAGAGACCCAGTACTTC.

The rearrangement links TRBV19 to TRBJ1-5, with D unresolved. Germline V gene sequence: CDR1 LNHDA, CDR2 SQIVND (reference sequence). Trimming removed 6 bases from V and 2 bases from J, with 5 bases in between. CDR3 length: 12 residues. CDR3 DNA: TGTGCCAGTAGGGTAGGCAATCAGCCCCAGCATTTT. Its translation: CASRVGNQPQHF.

The V and J genes are TRBV30 and TRBJ2-3; TRBD2 is a possible D gene (5 bases). CDR3 length: 15 amino acids. The germline gives CDR1 GTSNPN, CDR2 SVGIG (reference sequence). The V end was cut by 2 bases, the J end by 4 bases, with 16 bases between. The CDR3 bases are TGTGCCTGGAGTCGTAGGGAGAACGGCGCAGATACGCAGTATTTT. It encodes CAWSRRENGADTQYF. The full variable domain, rest sourced from reference TRBV30 and TRBJ2-3, is SQTIHQWPATLVQPVGSPLSLECTVEGTSNPNLYWYRQAAGRGLQLLFYSVGIGQISSEVPQNLSASRPQDRQFILSSKKLLLSDSGFYLCAWSRRENGADTQYFGPGTRLTVL.

The chain couples TRBV3-1 (or the pseudogene TRBV3-2) to TRBJ2-3, with D unresolved. The germline V gene encodes CDR1 LGHDT and CDR2 YNNKEL (reference sequence). This CDR3 has 14 residues. V was cut by 2 bases and J by 1 base, with 7 bases left in between. The CDR3 region has the DNA TGTGCCAGCAGCCAACGCTTAGGCACAGATACGCAGTATTTT. Translation: CASSQRLGTDTQYF.

This chain connects TRBV19 to TRBJ2-1, with D possibly matching TRBD2 (7 bases). The CDR3 length is 15 residues. Germline CDR1 reads LNHDA; CDR2 reads SQIVND (reference sequence). The V end lost 1 base, the J end lost 3 bases, and 10 bases lay between the germline ends. In DNA, the CDR3 is TGTGCCAGTAGTATAGTGAGGGGGGGCTACAATGAGCAGTTCTTC. This encodes CASSIVRGGYNEQFF. Full variable domain (remainder filled in from reference TRBV19 and TRBJ2-1): DGGITQSPKYLFRKEGQNVTLSCEQNLNHDAMYWYRQDPGQGLRLIYYSQIVNDFQKGDIAEGYSVSREKKESFPLTVTSAQKNPTAFYLCASSIVRGGYNEQFFGPGTRLTVL.

This clone came up once. The genes are TRBV27 and TRBJ2-5; no definite D call. The CDR3 runs to 15 residues. Trimming stripped 1 base from V and 5 bases from J, with 14 bases between. Germline V gene data show CDR1 as MNHEY and CDR2 as SMNVEV (reference sequence). Here the CDR3 DNA reads TGTGCCAGCAGTTTATTTACGGAGAAAGGGGAGACCCAGTACTTC. The encoded protein is CASSLFTEKGETQYF.

V is TRBV7-8 and J is TRBJ2-3; D is tentatively TRBD1 or TRBD2 (5 bases each). The V gene lost 8 bases and the J gene lost 6 bases, with 24 bases spanning the gap. The CDR3 runs to 16 residues. The germline V gene has CDR1 SGHVS and CDR2 FQNEAQ. The CDR3 reads CASSPGAARRGDTQYF. Written as DNA, the CDR3 is TGTGCCAGCTCCCCCGGGGCAGCACGACGAGGGGATACGCAGTATTTT.

V and J are TRBV7-2 and TRBJ2-4; 10 positions agree with TRBD1. Germline lookup yields CDR1 SGHTA and CDR2 FQGNSA. The CDR3 covers 16 residues. V gave up 2 bases and J gave up 15 bases; unmatched junction bases: 16. The CDR3, as DNA: TGTGCCAGCAGCTTATTCTCGAATCGGGGACAGGGGTTGCCGTACTTC. Protein sequence: CASSLFSNRGQGLPYF.

This rearrangement joins TRBV7-9 to TRBJ2-5; tentative D call: TRBD2 (5 bases). The CDR3 is made up of 18 amino acids. The V end was cut by 1 base, the J end by 0 bases, with 18 bases between. Germline CDR1 reads SEHNR; CDR2 reads FQNEAQ (reference sequence). In DNA form, the CDR3 reads TGTGCCAGCAGCTTAGGTTACGAAGCGGAGCTATACCAAGAGACCCAGTACTTC. Protein sequence: CASSLGYEAELYQETQYF.

This clone was seen once. The rearrangement links TRBV27 to TRBJ2-1; weak D call: TRBD2 (5 bases). V lost 5 bases and J 0 bases, leaving 14 bases between the germline ends. Germline CDR1 MNHEY, CDR2 SMNVEV (reference sequence). The CDR3 is 16 amino acids. CDR3 nucleotide sequence: TGTGCCAGCAGTCCTCCCCGGGGTGGCTCCTACAATGAGCAGTTCTTC. This encodes CASSPPRGGSYNEQFF.

The chain is built from TRBV28 and TRBJ2-1, with D possibly being TRBD1 or TRBD2 (5 bases each). Trimming took off 7 bases at V and 4 bases at J, with 20 bases between the two ends. The CDR3 length is 16 residues. Germline lookup yields CDR1 MDHEN and CDR2 SYDVKM. CDR3 region: CASTPVEGRLYNEQFF. In DNA, the CDR3 is TGTGCCAGCACGCCCGTAGAGGGGCGCTTATACAATGAGCAGTTCTTC.

The chain has TRBV11-2 and TRBJ2-7; weak D call: TRBD2 (5 bases). Germline V gives CDR1 SGHAT, CDR2 FQNNGV. The CDR3 length is 15 residues. Trimming took 5 bases from V and 2 from J, leaving 16 bases between them. CDR3 loop: CASSPWTLMTYEQYF. The CDR3 DNA reads TGTGCCAGCAGCCCTTGGACTTTGATGACCTACGAGCAGTACTTC.

V and J are TRBV7-2 and TRBJ1-2; 8 bases agree with TRBD1. The trim removed 1 base at V and 8 bases at J, leaving 6 bases unmatched. Germline V gene data show CDR1 as SGHTA and CDR2 as FQGNSA. CDR3 length: 14 residues. CDR3 in amino acids: CASSLGVRGPGYTF. The DNA of the CDR3 is TGTGCCAGCAGCTTAGGGGTCAGGGGGCCAGGCTACACCTTC.

The chain couples TRBV9 to TRBJ2-3; D call uncertain. CDR1 and CDR2 (germline): SGDLS, YYNGEE. The CDR3 spans 15 residues. V was cut by 4 bases and J by 5 bases, with 17 bases left in between. CDR3 region: CASSTQLRRGDTQYF. The CDR3 nucleotides read TGTGCCAGCAGCACACAGCTCAGACGAGGAGATACGCAGTATTTT.

This rearrangement joins TRBV23-1 to TRBJ1-6, with 7 bases that match TRBD1. TRBV23-1 qualifies as an ORF whose function is uncertain. The trim removed 4 bases at V and 0 bases at J, leaving 15 bases unmatched. CDR3 size: 20 residues. Here the CDR3 DNA reads TGCGCCAGCAGTCTCGGTCAGGTTGGGGACAGAAGCTCCTATAATTCACCCCTCCACTTT. This gives the protein CASSLGQVGDRSSYNSPLHF.

The chain couples TRBV7-3 to TRBJ2-1, with 9 bases matching TRBD1. V lost 6 bases, J lost 14 bases, and 8 bases stayed unmatched. In germline, CDR1 is SGHTA, CDR2 FQGTGA. This CDR3 spans 12 amino acids. CDR3 region: CASSPGTGPEFF. The CDR3 DNA follows: TGTGCCAGCAGTCCCGGGACAGGGCCCGAGTTCTTC.

This clone was found once. The CDR3 region is CASSVSSLGYGYTF. CDR3 DNA: TGTGCCAGCAGCGTATCGTCTTTGGGGTATGGCTACACCTTC. The V call is TRBV9, the J call TRBJ1-2; no clear D. Germline CDR1 SGDLS, CDR2 YYNGEE. CDR3 length: 14 residues. V lost 1 base, J lost 5 bases, and 12 bases lay in between. Complete variable domain (other parts from reference TRBV9 and TRBJ1-2): DSGVTQTPKHLITATGQRVTLRCSPRSGDLSVYWYQQSLDQGLQFLIQYYNGEERAKGNILERFSAQQFPDLHSELNLSSLELGDSALYFCASSVSSLGYGYTFGSGTRLTVV.

This clone has only a few counts. V is TRBV30 and J is TRBJ1-2; D is possibly TRBD1 (6 bases). Trimming stripped 8 bases from V and 6 bases from J, with 10 bases between. The germline gives CDR1 GTSNPN, CDR2 SVGIG (reference sequence). The CDR3 has 10 amino acids. CDR3 nucleotide sequence: TGTGCCGGGGAGGGGGATGGCTACACCTTC. It is translated as CAGEGDGYTF.

This chain uses TRBV11-2 with TRBJ2-1, with TRBD2 as a possible D gene (6 bases). V was cut by 3 bases and J by 2 bases, with 11 bases left in between. Germline values: CDR1 SGHAT, CDR2 FQNNGV. The CDR3 sequence is 15 residues long. CDR3 nucleotides: TGTGCCAGCAGCTTGGGGGGTTCCACCTACAATGAGCAGTTCTTC. Translated: CASSLGGSTYNEQFF.

This chain links TRBV6-1 with TRBJ2-7, with 8 positions matching TRBD2. The trim removed 2 bases at V and 1 base at J, leaving 4 bases unmatched. This CDR3 comprises 15 residues. The germline gives CDR1 MNHNS, CDR2 SASEGT. The CDR3 nucleotides are TGTGCCAGCAGTGAAAGGGCGGGGGGATCCTACGAGCAGTACTTC. Amino acids: CASSERAGGSYEQYF.

The chain joins TRBV6-4 to TRBJ2-3; D is possibly TRBD1 or TRBD2 (5 bases each). V was cut by 6 bases and J by 2 bases, with 15 bases left in between. This CDR3 region has 15 residues. In germline, CDR1 is MRHNA, CDR2 SNTAGT. The CDR3 DNA reads as TGTGCCAGCAGCCGGGACGGAGGCTCCACAGATACGCAGTATTTT. The encoded protein is CASSRDGGSTDTQYF.

The rearrangement uses TRBV28 and TRBJ1-3; no clear D. Germline V gives CDR1 MDHEN, CDR2 SYDVKM. Trimming took off 10 bases at V and 0 bases at J, with 16 bases between the two ends. The CDR3 is made up of 15 amino acids. The CDR3: CATSGGGYSGNTIYF. CDR3 sequence (DNA): TGTGCCACCTCGGGAGGCGGCTACTCTGGAAACACCATATATTTT.

V is TRBV5-1 and J is TRBJ2-5, with 7 bases aligning to TRBD1. The CDR3 contains 16 residues. Trimming cost V 4 bases and J 2 bases; bases outside gene matches: 11. Germline V gene data show CDR1 as SGHRS and CDR2 as YFSETQ. CDR3 DNA: TGCGCCAGCAGCATCTCTGCCGGGACAGCACAAGAGACCCAGTACTTC. Amino acids: CASSISAGTAQETQYF. The full variable domain, completed using reference TRBV5-1 and TRBJ2-5, is KAGVTQTPRYLIKTRGQQVTLSCSPISGHRSVSWYQQTPGQGLQFLFEYFSETQRNKGNFPGRFSGRQFSNSRSEMNVSTLELGDSALYLCASSISAGTAQETQYFGPGTRLLVL.

V is TRBV5-8 and J is TRBJ1-4; a possible D gene is TRBD1 (5 bases). CDR3 length: 15 residues. The germline CDR1 and CDR2 sequences are SGHTS and YDEGEE. V dropped 2 bases and J dropped 3 bases, with 11 bases sitting between them. Here the CDR3 DNA reads TGTGCCAGCAGCTTCTCGGGGGTGTCTAATGAAAAACTGTTTTTT. This sequence encodes CASSFSGVSNEKLFF. The full variable domain, rest sourced from reference TRBV5-8 and TRBJ1-4, is EAGVTQSPTHLIKTRGQQATLRCSPISGHTSVYWYQQALGLGLQFLLWYDEGEERNRGNFPPRFSGRQFPNYSSELNVNALELEDSALYLCASSFSGVSNEKLFFGSGTQLSVL.

V and J are TRBV4-2 and TRBJ2-7; perhaps TRBD1 as D (5 bases). The CDR3 extends over 16 amino acids. Germline V gives CDR1 LGHNA, CDR2 YNFKEQ. Trimming stripped 0 bases from V and 2 bases from J, with 14 bases between. CDR3 coding DNA: TGTGCCAGCAGCCAAGAGACGACCCAGGGTACCTACGAGCAGTACTTC. It encodes CASSQETTQGTYEQYF.

The V call is TRBV29-1, the J call TRBJ1-4, with D hard to call. Trimming pared 6 bases from V and 4 bases from J, leaving 15 bases between. In germline, CDR1 is SQVTM, CDR2 ANQGSEA. The CDR3 is 14 amino acids. DNA for the CDR3: TGCAGCGTGGCGACCCTTGGGATTAATGAAAAACTGTTTTTT. This encodes CSVATLGINEKLFF.